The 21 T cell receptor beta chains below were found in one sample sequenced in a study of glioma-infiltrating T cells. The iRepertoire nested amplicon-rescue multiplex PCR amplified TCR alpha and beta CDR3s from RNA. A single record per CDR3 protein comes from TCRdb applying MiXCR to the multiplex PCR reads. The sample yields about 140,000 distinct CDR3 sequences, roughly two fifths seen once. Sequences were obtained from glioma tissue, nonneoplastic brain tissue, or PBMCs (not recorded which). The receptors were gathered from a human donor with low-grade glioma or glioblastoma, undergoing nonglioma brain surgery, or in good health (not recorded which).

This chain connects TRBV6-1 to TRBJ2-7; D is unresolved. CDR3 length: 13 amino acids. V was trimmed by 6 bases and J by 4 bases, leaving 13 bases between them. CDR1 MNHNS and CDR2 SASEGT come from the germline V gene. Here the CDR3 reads CASSARSVYEQYF. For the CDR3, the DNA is TGTGCCAGCAGCGCCCGATCAGTTTACGAGCAGTACTTC.

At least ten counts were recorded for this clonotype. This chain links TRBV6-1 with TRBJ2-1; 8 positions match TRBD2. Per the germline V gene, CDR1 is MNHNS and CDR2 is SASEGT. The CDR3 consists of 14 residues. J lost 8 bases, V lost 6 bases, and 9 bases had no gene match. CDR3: CASRESGRSDEQFF. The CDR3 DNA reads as TGTGCCAGCAGGGAGAGCGGGAGATCCGATGAGCAGTTCTTC.

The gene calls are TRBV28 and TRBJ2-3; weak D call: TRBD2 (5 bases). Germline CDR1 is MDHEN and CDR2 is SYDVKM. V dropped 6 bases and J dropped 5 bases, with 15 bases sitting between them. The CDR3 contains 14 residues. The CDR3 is CASRPSGRVDTQYF. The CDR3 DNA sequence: TGTGCCAGCAGACCAAGCGGACGGGTAGATACGCAGTATTTT.

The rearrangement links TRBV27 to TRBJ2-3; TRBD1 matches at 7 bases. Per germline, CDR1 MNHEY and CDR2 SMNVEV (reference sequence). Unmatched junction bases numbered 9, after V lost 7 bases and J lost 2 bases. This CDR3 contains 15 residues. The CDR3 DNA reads TGTGCCAGCAAGTTCCAGGGGGAGAACACAGATACGCAGTATTTT. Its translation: CASKFQGENTDTQYF.

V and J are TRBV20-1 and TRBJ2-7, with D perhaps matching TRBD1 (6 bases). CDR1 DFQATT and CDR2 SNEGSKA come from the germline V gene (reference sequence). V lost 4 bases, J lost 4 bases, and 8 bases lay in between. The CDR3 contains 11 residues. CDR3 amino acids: CSATGQYEQYF. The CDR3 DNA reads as TGCAGTGCTACAGGACAGTACGAGCAGTACTTC.

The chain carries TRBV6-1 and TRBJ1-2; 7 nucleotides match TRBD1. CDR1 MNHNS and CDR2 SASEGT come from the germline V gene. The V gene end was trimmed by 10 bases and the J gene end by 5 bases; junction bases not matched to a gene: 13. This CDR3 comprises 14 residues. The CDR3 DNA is TGTGCCAACAGAGCCGGGGAGACAGGGTATGGCTACACCTTC. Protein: CANRAGETGYGYTF.

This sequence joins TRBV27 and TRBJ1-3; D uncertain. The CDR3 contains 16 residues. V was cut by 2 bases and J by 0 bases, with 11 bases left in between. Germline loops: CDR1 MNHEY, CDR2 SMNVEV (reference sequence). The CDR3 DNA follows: TGTGCCAGCAGTTTAAACCCCCCCTTCTCTGGAAACACCATATATTTT. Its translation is CASSLNPPFSGNTIYF.

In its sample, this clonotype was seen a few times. DNA for the CDR3: TGTGCCACCAGTGATTTTTCGACTAGCGGGAGTGATCACAATGAGCAGTTCTTC. As protein: CATSDFSTSGSDHNEQFF. This sequence joins TRBV24-1 and TRBJ2-1; 12 positions agree with TRBD2. The CDR3 sequence is 18 residues long. Germline CDR1 KGHDR, CDR2 SFDVKD. Trimming at V came to 1 base and at J to 5 bases, leaving 8 bases not matched to a gene.

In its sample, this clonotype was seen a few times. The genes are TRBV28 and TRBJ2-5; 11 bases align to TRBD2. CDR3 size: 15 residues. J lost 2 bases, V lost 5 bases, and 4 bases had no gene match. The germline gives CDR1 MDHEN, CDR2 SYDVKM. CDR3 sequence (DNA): TGTGCCAGCAGTCCAGGACTAGCGGGTCAAGAGACCCAGTACTTC. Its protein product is CASSPGLAGQETQYF.

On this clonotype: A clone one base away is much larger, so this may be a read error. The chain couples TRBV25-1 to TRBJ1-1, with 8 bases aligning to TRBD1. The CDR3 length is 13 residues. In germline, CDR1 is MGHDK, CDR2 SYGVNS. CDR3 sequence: CASRGQENTEALF. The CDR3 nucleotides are TGTGCCAGCAGGGGACAGGAGAACACTGAAGCTTTATTT.

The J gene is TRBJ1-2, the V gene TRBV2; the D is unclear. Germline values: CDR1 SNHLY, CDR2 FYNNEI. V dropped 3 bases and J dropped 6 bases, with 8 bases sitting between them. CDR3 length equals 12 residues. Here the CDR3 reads CASSELMDGYTF. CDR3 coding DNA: TGTGCCAGCAGTGAGCTCATGGATGGCTACACCTTC.

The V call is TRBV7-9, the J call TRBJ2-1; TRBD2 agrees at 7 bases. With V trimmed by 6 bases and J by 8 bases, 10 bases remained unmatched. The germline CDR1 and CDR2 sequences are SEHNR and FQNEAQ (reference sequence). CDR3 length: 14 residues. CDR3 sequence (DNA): TGTGCCAGCAGTCTAGGGAGGGGTAGCGATGAGCAGTTCTTC. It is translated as CASSLGRGSDEQFF.

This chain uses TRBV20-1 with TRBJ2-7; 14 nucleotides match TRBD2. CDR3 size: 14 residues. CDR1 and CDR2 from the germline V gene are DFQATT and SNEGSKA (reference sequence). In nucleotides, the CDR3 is TGCAGCCAGCGTGGGACTAGCGGGAGTTATGAGCAGTACTTC. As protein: CSQRGTSGSYEQYF.

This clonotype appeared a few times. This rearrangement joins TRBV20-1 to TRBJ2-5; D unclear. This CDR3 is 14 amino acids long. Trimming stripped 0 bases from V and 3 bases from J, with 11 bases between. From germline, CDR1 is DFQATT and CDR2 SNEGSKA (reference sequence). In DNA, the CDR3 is TGCAGTGCTAGAGAACCCGGAAGAAAAGAGACCCAGTACTTC. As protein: CSAREPGRKETQYF.

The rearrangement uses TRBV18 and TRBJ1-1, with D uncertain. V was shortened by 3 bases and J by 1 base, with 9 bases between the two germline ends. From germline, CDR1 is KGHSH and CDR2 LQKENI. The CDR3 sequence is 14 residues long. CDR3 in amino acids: CASSPQEKNTEAFF. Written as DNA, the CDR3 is TGTGCCAGCTCACCGCAGGAGAAGAACACTGAAGCTTTCTTT.

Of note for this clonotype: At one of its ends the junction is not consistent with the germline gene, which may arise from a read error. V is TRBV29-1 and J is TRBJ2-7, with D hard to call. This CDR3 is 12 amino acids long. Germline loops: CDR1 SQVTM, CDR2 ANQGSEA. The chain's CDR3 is CSVSQSSYGQYF. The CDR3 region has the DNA TGCAGCGTTAGTCAGAGCTCCTACGGGCAGTACTTC.

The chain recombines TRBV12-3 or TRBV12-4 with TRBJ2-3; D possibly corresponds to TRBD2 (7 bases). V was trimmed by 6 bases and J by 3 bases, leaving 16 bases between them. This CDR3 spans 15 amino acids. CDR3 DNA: TGTGCCAGCAGCCGTCGGGGAGGGGGTACAGATACGCAGTATTTT. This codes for CASSRRGGGTDTQYF.

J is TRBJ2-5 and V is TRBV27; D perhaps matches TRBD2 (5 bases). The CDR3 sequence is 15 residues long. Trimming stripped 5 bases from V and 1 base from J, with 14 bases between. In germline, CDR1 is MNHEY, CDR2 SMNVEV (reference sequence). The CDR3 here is CASSPRFGGQETQYF. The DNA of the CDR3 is TGTGCCAGCAGTCCCCGGTTTGGAGGCCAAGAGACCCAGTACTTC.

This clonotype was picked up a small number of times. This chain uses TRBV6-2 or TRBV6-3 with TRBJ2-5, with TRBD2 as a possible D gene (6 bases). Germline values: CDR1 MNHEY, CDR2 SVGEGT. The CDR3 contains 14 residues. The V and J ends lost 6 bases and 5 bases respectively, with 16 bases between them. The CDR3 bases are TGTGCCAGCAGACGAGGAGGGATTAGCGAGACCCAGTACTTC. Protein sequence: CASRRGGISETQYF.

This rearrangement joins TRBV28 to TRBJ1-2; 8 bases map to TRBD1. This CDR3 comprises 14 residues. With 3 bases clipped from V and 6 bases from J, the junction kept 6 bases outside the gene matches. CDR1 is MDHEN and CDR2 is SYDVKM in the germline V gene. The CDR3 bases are TGTGCCAGCAGTTTTGCAGGGGGCGCGGATGGCTACACCTTC. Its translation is CASSFAGGADGYTF.

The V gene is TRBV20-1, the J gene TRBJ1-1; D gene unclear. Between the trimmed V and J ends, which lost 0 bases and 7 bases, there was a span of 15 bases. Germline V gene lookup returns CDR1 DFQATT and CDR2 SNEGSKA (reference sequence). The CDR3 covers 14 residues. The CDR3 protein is CSARDAVVDFEAFF. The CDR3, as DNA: TGCAGTGCTAGAGATGCAGTAGTCGATTTTGAAGCTTTCTTT.